This entry lists 3 T cell receptor beta chains sequenced from one sample in a study of blood T cell repertoires in COVID-19 (dated by TCRdb to 2018 to 2020). Library creation used the immunoSEQ multiplex PCR assay. TCRdb's version of the immuneACCESS table is confined to in-frame rearrangements and falls short of the full clone set. An unresolved V gene accounts for under half of the shortfall where checked; the remainder is of unknown origin. The sample table shows approximately 120,000 clones, and approximately 82% are seen once. The ten most abundant clones make up 18% of the sample. Source material: peripheral blood. The receptor set was obtained from an older woman with acute or convalescent COVID-19.

This chain connects TRBV27 to TRBJ2-1; D might be TRBD2 (5 bases). Germline lookup yields CDR1 MNHEY and CDR2 SMNVEV (reference sequence). This CDR3 has 12 residues. Trimming shortened V by 2 bases and J by 10 bases, and 9 bases separated the two germline ends. CDR3 amino acids: CASSLRGYEQFF. The CDR3 nucleotides are TGTGCCAGCAGTTTAAGAGGGTACGAGCAGTTCTTC.

This chain connects TRBV2 to TRBJ1-6; 8 bases are a match to TRBD1. Germline V gene sequence: CDR1 SNHLY, CDR2 FYNNEI. This CDR3 is built from 15 residues. V shed 5 bases and J 7 bases; nucleotides not matched to a gene: 7. CDR3 amino acids: CASSSRTGSNSPLHF. The CDR3, as DNA: TGTGCCAGCAGTTCACGGACAGGGTCAAATTCACCCCTCCACTTT.

The rearrangement joins TRBV28 to TRBJ2-7, with a possible D match to TRBD2 (6 bases). V was shortened by 9 bases and J by 4 bases, with 16 bases between the two germline ends. Germline V gives CDR1 MDHEN, CDR2 SYDVKM. The CDR3 totals 13 residues. The CDR3 protein is CASSHRGKYEQYF. The CDR3 DNA follows: TGTGCCAGTTCCCATCGGGGGAAGTACGAGCAGTACTTC.